This T cell receptor (beta chain) is drawn from a study of T cells in localized non-small cell lung cancer. Overall study findings and caveats: Of the top 100 tumor clones, median 57 were in adjacent lung, about 26 among its top 100. It remains possible that heterogeneity exists, since only one tumor region was sequenced.

Of note for this clone: Its antigen is not known.

It was adjacent lung free of atypia that was taken, at least 2 cm from the tumor margin. With 5 bases clipped from V and 4 bases from J, the junction kept 11 bases outside the gene matches. The germline V gene encodes CDR1 SGHNT and CDR2 YENEEA. The CDR3 has 16 residues. The table came from immunoSEQ multiplex PCR; TCRdb's copy has only in-frame clones and leaves some out. Of 1,200 or so clones listed, around 22% were seen once; the top ten hold roughly a third. The clonotype was recovered from a man between 40 and 70 years old with stage I lung adenocarcinoma. J is TRBJ2-5 and V is TRBV11-3, with 9 bases identical to TRBD2. Material: normal lung tissue next to the tumor, obtained before any cancer treatment. The CDR3 DNA reads TGTGCCAGCAGCGGCTCGGGACTAGCAATGGGAGAGACCCAGTACTTC. Protein product: CASSGSGLAMGETQYF.